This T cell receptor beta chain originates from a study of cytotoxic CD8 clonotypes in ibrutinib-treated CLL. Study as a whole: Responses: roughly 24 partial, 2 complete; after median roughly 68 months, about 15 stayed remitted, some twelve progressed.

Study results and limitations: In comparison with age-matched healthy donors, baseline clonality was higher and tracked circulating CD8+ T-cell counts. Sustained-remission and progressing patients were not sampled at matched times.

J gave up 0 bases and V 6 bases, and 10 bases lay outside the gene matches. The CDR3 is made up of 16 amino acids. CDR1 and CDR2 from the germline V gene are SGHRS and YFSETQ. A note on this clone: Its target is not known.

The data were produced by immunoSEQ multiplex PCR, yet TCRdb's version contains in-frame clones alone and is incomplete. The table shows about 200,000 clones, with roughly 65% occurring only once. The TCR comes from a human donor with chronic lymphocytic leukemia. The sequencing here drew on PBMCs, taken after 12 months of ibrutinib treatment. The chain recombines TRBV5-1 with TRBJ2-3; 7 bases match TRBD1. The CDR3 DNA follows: TGCGCCAGCATCGAAGGGGGCAGATTTAGCACAGATACGCAGTATTTT. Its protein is CASIEGGRFSTDTQYF.